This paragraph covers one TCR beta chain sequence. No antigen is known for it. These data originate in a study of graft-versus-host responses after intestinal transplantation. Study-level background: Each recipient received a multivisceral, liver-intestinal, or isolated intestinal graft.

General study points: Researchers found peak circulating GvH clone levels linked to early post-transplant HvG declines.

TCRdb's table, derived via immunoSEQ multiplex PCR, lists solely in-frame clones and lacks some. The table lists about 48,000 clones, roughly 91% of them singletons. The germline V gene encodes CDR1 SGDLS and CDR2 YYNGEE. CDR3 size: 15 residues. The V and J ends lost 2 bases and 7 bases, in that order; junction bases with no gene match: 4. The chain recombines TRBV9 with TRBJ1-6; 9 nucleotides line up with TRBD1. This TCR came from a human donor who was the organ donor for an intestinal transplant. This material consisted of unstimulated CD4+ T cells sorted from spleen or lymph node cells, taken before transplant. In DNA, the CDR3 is TGTGCCAGCAGCGTTGAGGGGACAGGGAATTCACCCCTCCACTTT. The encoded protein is CASSVEGTGNSPLHF. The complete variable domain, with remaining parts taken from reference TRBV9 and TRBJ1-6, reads DSGVTQTPKHLITATGQRVTLRCSPRSGDLSVYWYQQSLDQGLQFLIQYYNGEERAKGNILERFSAQQFPDLHSELNLSSLELGDSALYFCASSVEGTGNSPLHFGNGTRLTVT.